A selection of T cell receptor beta chains follows, all from one sample in a study of blood T cells in healthy people across ages. MiXCR, applied by TCRdb to the 5' RACE reads, yields one record per CDR3 protein. Altogether approximately 1.5 million distinct CDR3 sequences are present, roughly a third being singletons, with the ten largest covering 11%. Sequenced input: blood. Receptors were obtained from a woman in her twenties or thirties in good health. CDR3s leave out the opening cysteine and the closing phenylalanine or tryptophan. Each record gives: clone size, V gene, J gene, D gene, CDR3 protein. D genes are given only for firm matches. Not all rows give a size; the values are once, few, many and, for expanded clones, a class.

clone size: many; V gene: TRBV6-2/TRBV6-3; J gene: TRBJ2-2; D gene: TRBD2; CDR3 protein: ASSRLADTGELF
clone size: few; V gene: TRBV20-1; J gene: TRBJ2-5; D gene: TRBD2; CDR3 protein: SAFSGSQETQY
clone size: many; V gene: TRBV18; J gene: TRBJ2-5; D gene: NA; CDR3 protein: ASSPRQMQETQY
clone size: NA; V gene: TRBV2; J gene: TRBJ1-6; D gene: TRBD1; CDR3 protein: ASSEGTGYNSPLH
clone size: NA; V gene: TRBV28; J gene: TRBJ2-7; D gene: NA; CDR3 protein: ASSFSRGNEQY
clone size: NA; V gene: TRBV3-1; J gene: TRBJ1-6; D gene: NA; CDR3 protein: ASSHTSAPLH
clone size: NA; V gene: TRBV9; J gene: TRBJ2-5; D gene: NA; CDR3 protein: ASSGQVSRETQY
clone size: NA; V gene: TRBV20-1; J gene: TRBJ2-5; D gene: TRBD1; CDR3 protein: SATHGQVKETQY
clone size: few; V gene: TRBV4-1; J gene: TRBJ2-3; D gene: TRBD2; CDR3 protein: ASSPNPTSPDTQY
clone size: NA; V gene: TRBV9; J gene: TRBJ2-5; D gene: TRBD2; CDR3 protein: ASSVAAGVSETQY
clone size: NA; V gene: TRBV20-1; J gene: TRBJ2-5; D gene: TRBD2; CDR3 protein: SARDGLVRETQY
clone size: NA; V gene: TRBV15; J gene: TRBJ2-3; D gene: TRBD2; CDR3 protein: ATSLGLAGADTQY
clone size: NA; V gene: TRBV10-1; J gene: TRBJ2-7; D gene: NA; CDR3 protein: TSSESKLPSSYEQY
clone size: few; V gene: TRBV20-1; J gene: TRBJ2-5; D gene: TRBD1; CDR3 protein: SAIDRGRQETQY
clone size: few; V gene: TRBV9; J gene: TRBJ2-1; D gene: TRBD2; CDR3 protein: ASSGAGGSYNEQF
clone size: NA; V gene: TRBV7-8; J gene: TRBJ1-5; D gene: NA; CDR3 protein: ASSSPGLGYNQPQH
clone size: few; V gene: TRBV2; J gene: TRBJ2-1; D gene: TRBD2; CDR3 protein: ASEERGGRNEQF
clone size: few; V gene: TRBV7-6; J gene: TRBJ2-4; D gene: TRBD2; CDR3 protein: ASSLVFRAGEQY
clone size: NA; V gene: TRBV11-2; J gene: TRBJ2-7; D gene: TRBD2; CDR3 protein: ASSWLGGGPYEQY
clone size: NA; V gene: TRBV27; J gene: TRBJ1-5; D gene: NA; CDR3 protein: ASSLTSGTYSNQPQH
clone size: many; V gene: TRBV7-2; J gene: TRBJ2-7; D gene: NA; CDR3 protein: ASSLGSPSSYEQY
clone size: few; V gene: TRBV5-1; J gene: TRBJ1-2; D gene: TRBD1; CDR3 protein: ASSRSLGTGESGYT
clone size: NA; V gene: TRBV4-1; J gene: NA; D gene: NA; CDR3 protein: ASSQWGSEQETQY
clone size: NA; V gene: TRBV5-6; J gene: TRBJ2-3; D gene: NA; CDR3 protein: ASSLGQSSTLSTDTQY
clone size: NA; V gene: TRBV20-1; J gene: TRBJ2-7; D gene: TRBD2; CDR3 protein: SAQRPTSGSYEQY
clone size: few; V gene: TRBV6-5; J gene: TRBJ1-1; D gene: NA; CDR3 protein: ASSYSLQGGTDTEAF
clone size: NA; V gene: TRBV27; J gene: TRBJ1-6; D gene: NA; CDR3 protein: ASSSGTASTSPLH
clone size: NA; V gene: TRBV30; J gene: TRBJ1-6; D gene: NA; CDR3 protein: AWRIGTGSPLH
clone size: once; V gene: TRBV7-9; J gene: TRBJ1-2; D gene: TRBD1; CDR3 protein: ASSPFPYTGGKGYT
clone size: few; V gene: TRBV15; J gene: TRBJ2-1; D gene: NA; CDR3 protein: ATRRGGSYNEQF
clone size: NA; V gene: TRBV5-1; J gene: TRBJ1-1; D gene: NA; CDR3 protein: ASSLDFTNTEAF
clone size: NA; V gene: TRBV7-9; J gene: TRBJ2-1; D gene: NA; CDR3 protein: ASSPPRAGSYNEQF
clone size: NA; V gene: TRBV6-1; J gene: TRBJ2-6; D gene: TRBD1; CDR3 protein: ASRFTYSRDRGAGANVLT
clone size: few; V gene: TRBV20-1; J gene: TRBJ2-1; D gene: TRBD1; CDR3 protein: SARSETGGRNEQF
clone size: NA; V gene: TRBV6-1; J gene: TRBJ2-3; D gene: TRBD2; CDR3 protein: ASRQSGGPPDAQY
clone size: NA; V gene: TRBV7-3; J gene: TRBJ2-1; D gene: NA; CDR3 protein: ASSINLSSSYNEQF
clone size: NA; V gene: TRBV20-1; J gene: TRBJ1-1; D gene: TRBD1; CDR3 protein: SARHRGYDTEAF